The count of the clone carrying this TCR beta chain is one. Antigen unknown. This entry comes from a study of T cell responses to AZD1222 COVID-19 vaccine. General observations from the study: Donors in the cohort were predominantly white British and more often female, and clonal diversity was possibly underestimated. Spike-specific TCR breadth and depth rose after two AZD1222 doses.

The repertoire was sequenced with immunoSEQ multiplex PCR; TCRdb's copy has only in-frame clones and lacks some. The data hold roughly 100,000 clones, with around 82% observed a single time. The receptor was isolated from an adult in good health. This sample comprised peripheral blood, obtained on day 0 of AZD1222 vaccination.

In nucleotides, the CDR3 is TGTGCCAGCAGCTTCGGGACAGAAAATGAAAAACTGTTTTTT. Translating gives CASSFGTENEKLFF. The gene calls are TRBV9 and TRBJ1-4, with TRBD1 identical over 7 bases. The germline V gene has CDR1 SGDLS and CDR2 YYNGEE. V trimming: 4 bases; J trimming: 5 bases; junction bases outside the gene matches: 5. The CDR3 loop spans 14 amino acids.